Shown below are 5 T cell receptor beta chains from a single sample sequenced in a study of blood T cell repertoires in COVID-19. The table came from immunoSEQ multiplex PCR; TCRdb's copy has only in-frame clones and leaves some out. The data hold roughly 300,000 clones, with roughly 88% observed a single time. Material: peripheral blood. The receptors stem from a woman in her forties or fifties with acute or convalescent COVID-19.

This clone occurred once. The genes are TRBV28 and TRBJ2-2; D possibly corresponds to TRBD1 (6 bases). The CDR3 is 17 amino acids. Germline V lookup: CDR1 MDHEN, CDR2 SYDVKM. V was shortened by 3 bases and J by 6 bases, with 20 bases between the two germline ends. Here the CDR3 reads CASSLTGPLKTAGELFF. In DNA form, the CDR3 reads TGTGCCAGCAGTTTGACAGGCCCTCTGAAGACCGCCGGGGAGCTGTTTTTT.

The V gene is TRBV5-4, the J gene TRBJ1-5, with D unclear. Per germline, CDR1 SGHNT and CDR2 YYREEE (reference sequence). Trimming took off 0 bases at V and 6 bases at J, with 4 bases between the two ends. The CDR3 covers 12 residues. CDR3 region: CASSLDSQPQHF. CDR3 nucleotide sequence: TGTGCCAGCAGCTTGGATAGTCAGCCCCAGCATTTT.

The chain joins TRBV2 to TRBJ2-3; 14 bases map to TRBD2. From germline, CDR1 is SNHLY and CDR2 FYNNEI. This CDR3 has 16 residues. The CDR3: CVARPGTSGRANTQYF. The CDR3 DNA reads TGTGTTGCTCGCCCGGGGACTAGCGGGAGAGCGAATACGCAGTATTTT.

This chain links TRBV15 with TRBJ2-1; possible D gene TRBD1, 6 bases. There are 16 residues in the CDR3. The V gene lost 3 bases and the J gene lost 2 bases, with 14 bases spanning the gap. Germline CDR1 is LNHNV and CDR2 is YYDKDF (reference sequence). The chain's CDR3 is CATSRRQVNPYNEQFF. The DNA for the CDR3 is TGTGCCACCAGCAGGCGACAGGTGAACCCCTACAATGAGCAGTTCTTC. Using reference TRBV15 and TRBJ2-1 for the parts outside the CDR3, the full variable domain is DAMVIQNPRYQVTQFGKPVTLSCSQTLNHNVMYWYQQKSSQAPKLLFHYYDKDFNNEADTPDNFQSRRPNTSFCFLDIRSPGLGDTAMYLCATSRRQVNPYNEQFFGPGTRLTVL.

The V and J genes are TRBV7-2 and TRBJ2-7; D is perhaps TRBD1 (5 bases). Deletions cut 0 bases from V and 2 bases from J, with 14 bases between. This CDR3 region has 16 residues. Germline values: CDR1 SGHTA, CDR2 FQGNSA. Here the CDR3 DNA reads TGTGCCAGCAGCTTAGCTCAGGGATTCGATCCCTACGAGCAGTACTTC. The encoded protein is CASSLAQGFDPYEQYF.